Presented here are 10 T cell receptor beta chains from one specimen sequenced in a study of blood T cell repertoires in COVID-19. Here immunoSEQ multiplex PCR was the method, and the copy in TCRdb shows in-frame clones only, minus some. The repertoire holds fewer than 600,000 clones, with roughly 90% as singletons. The specimen was PBMCs or T cells enriched from blood (not recorded which). These receptors all stem from a woman aged 40 to 50 who had recovered from COVID-19.

As concerns this clone: This sample includes further DNA sequences coding for the same CDR3. The rearrangement links TRBV18 to TRBJ2-5; TRBD1 agrees at 9 bases. Germline V gene sequence: CDR1 KGHSH, CDR2 LQKENI. This CDR3 region has 16 residues. Unmatched junction bases numbered 8, after V lost 3 bases and J lost 3 bases. In DNA form, the CDR3 reads TGTGCCAGCTCACCGCAGTCCCGGGACAGGGAAGAGACCCAGTACTTC. Residues: CASSPQSRDREETQYF.

V gene TRBV7-9 combines with J gene TRBJ2-1, with D possibly matching TRBD2 (5 bases). Trimming shortened V by 4 bases and J by 8 bases, and 9 bases separated the two germline ends. Germline CDR1 SEHNR, CDR2 FQNEAQ (reference sequence). This CDR3 is built from 12 residues. The CDR3, as DNA: TGTGCCAGCAGCTCCGGACTGGATGAGCAGTTCTTC. This gives the protein CASSSGLDEQFF.

The chain combines TRBV13 with TRBJ1-2; 10 bases line up with TRBD1. The V segment lost 5 bases and the J segment 4 bases; nucleotides outside the gene matches: 4. The CDR3 has 14 residues. CDR1 and CDR2 from the germline V gene are PRHDT and FYEKMQ (reference sequence). The CDR3 sequence: CASSLRDRGYGYTF. In DNA form, the CDR3 reads TGTGCCAGCAGCCTCCGGGACAGGGGCTATGGCTACACCTTC.

This clone was seen once. The chain recombines TRBV11-2 with TRBJ2-2; unclear D gene. Germline V CDR1 and CDR2: SGHAT, FQNNGV. The CDR3 is 15 residues long. V lost 7 bases and J lost 1, with 13 bases in between. CDR3 residues: CASTPFSLNTGELFF. CDR3 DNA sequence: TGTGCCAGCACGCCCTTTAGCCTGAACACCGGGGAGCTGTTTTTT.

The chain recombines TRBV5-1 with TRBJ2-2; TRBD2 aligns across 8 bases. The length of the CDR3 is 15 residues. Germline CDR1 is SGHRS and CDR2 is YFSETQ. The ends lost 0 bases at V and 6 bases at J; junction bases unmatched: 4. The CDR3 DNA reads TGCGCCAGCAGCTTGGCATTAGCGGGATCCGGGGAGCTGTTTTTT. Its protein product is CASSLALAGSGELFF.

This clone was picked up one time. Other DNA sequences within the sample encode an identical CDR3. The rearrangement links TRBV12-3 or TRBV12-4 to TRBJ2-7; D is unresolved. V shed 5 bases and J shed 0 bases, with 5 bases lying between them. The CDR3 has 12 residues. CDR3 nucleotides: TGTGCCAGCAGTCCGTACTCCTACGAGCAGTACTTC. As protein: CASSPYSYEQYF.

The chain carries TRBV5-1 and TRBJ1-1; 8 bases map to TRBD1. CDR1 is SGHRS and CDR2 is YFSETQ in the germline V gene. V trimming: 4 bases; J trimming: 10 bases; junction bases outside the gene matches: 12. The CDR3 runs 14 residues. The CDR3 here is CASSTETSGGLAFF. The CDR3 coding sequence is TGCGCCAGCAGCACCGAGACATCAGGGGGCTTAGCTTTCTTT.

V is TRBV5-1 and J is TRBJ1-3, with D unresolved. Germline V gene lookup returns CDR1 SGHRS and CDR2 YFSETQ. The CDR3 consists of 16 residues. With 0 bases removed from V and 0 bases from J, the gap between germline ends came to 10 bases. CDR3 DNA sequence: TGCGCCAGCAGCTTGGAGTTGGTGAGCTCTGGAAACACCATATATTTT. It encodes CASSLELVSSGNTIYF.

The chain is built from TRBV4-3 and TRBJ2-5, with TRBD2 identical over 8 bases. The CDR3 is 17 amino acids. V lost 0 bases and J lost 0; bases outside the gene matches: 6. Germline V CDR1 and CDR2: LGHNA, YSLEER. The CDR3 here is CASSQEVSGKYQETQYF. CDR3 nucleotides: TGCGCCAGCAGCCAAGAGGTTAGCGGGAAGTACCAAGAGACCCAGTACTTC.

This sequence joins TRBV30 and TRBJ1-5, with TRBD1 identical over 8 bases. There are 15 residues in the CDR3. CDR1 is GTSNPN, CDR2 SVGIG, per germline (reference sequence). The junction had 5 bases not matched to a gene; V was cut back by 4 bases and J by 0 bases. CDR3: CAWNQGATSNQPQHF. The CDR3 DNA is TGTGCCTGGAATCAGGGGGCGACTAGCAATCAGCCCCAGCATTTT. The full variable domain, in which reference TRBV30 and TRBJ1-5 provide the parts outside the CDR3, is SQTIHQWPATLVQPVGSPLSLECTVEGTSNPNLYWYRQAAGRGLQLLFYSVGIGQISSEVPQNLSASRPQDRQFILSSKKLLLSDSGFYLCAWNQGATSNQPQHFGDGTRLSIL.